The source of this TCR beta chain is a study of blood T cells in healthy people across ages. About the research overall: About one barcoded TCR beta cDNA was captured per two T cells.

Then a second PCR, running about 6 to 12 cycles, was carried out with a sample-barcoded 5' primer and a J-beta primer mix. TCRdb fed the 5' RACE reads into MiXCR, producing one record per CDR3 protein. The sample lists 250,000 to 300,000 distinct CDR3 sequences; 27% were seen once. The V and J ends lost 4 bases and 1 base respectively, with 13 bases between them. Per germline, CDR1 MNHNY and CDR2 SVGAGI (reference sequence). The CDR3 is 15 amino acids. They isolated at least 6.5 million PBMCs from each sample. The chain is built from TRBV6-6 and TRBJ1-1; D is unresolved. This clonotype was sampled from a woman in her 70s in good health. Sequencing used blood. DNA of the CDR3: TGTGCCAGCAGTTCCGATCTTGGCAAGAACACTGAAGCTTTCTTT. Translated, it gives CASSSDLGKNTEAFF.